Below, 20 T cell receptor beta chains from the same sample are listed, as sequenced in a study of cytomegalovirus exposure and HLA in healthy donors. PCR was performed using 60 Vbeta and 13 Jbeta primers. Only in-frame clones appear in the TCRdb table, and some are missing; sequencing was by immunoSEQ multiplex PCR. The sample includes about 200,000 clones, around four fifths of them seen just once. Sequences were obtained from PBMCs. The receptors originated from a boy aged 2 to 10 in good health and CMV-seronegative.

The rearrangement uses TRBV5-5 and TRBJ1-5, with 7 bases lining up with TRBD1. The germline V gene has CDR1 SGHKS and CDR2 YYEKEE (reference sequence). Trimming took 3 bases from V and 6 from J; bases not matched to a gene: 6. This CDR3 has 14 amino acids. The CDR3 DNA reads as TGTGCCAGCAGCTCCGGGACAGTGGCTCAGCCCCAGCATTTT. Translated, it gives CASSSGTVAQPQHF.

The genes are TRBV9 and TRBJ2-5; 7 bases are shared with TRBD2. This CDR3 has 16 residues. Germline V gene data show CDR1 as SGDLS and CDR2 as YYNGEE. Unmatched junction bases numbered 6, after V lost 1 base and J lost 0 bases. CDR3 nucleotides: TGTGCCAGCAGCGTACTGGGGACTATGTACCAAGAGACCCAGTACTTC. Translating gives CASSVLGTMYQETQYF.

The chain is built from TRBV12-5 and TRBJ2-7; 9 bases line up with TRBD2. The ends lost 1 base at V and 4 bases at J; junction bases unmatched: 20. The CDR3 loop spans 20 amino acids. In germline, CDR1 is LGHNT, CDR2 FRNRAP. DNA of the CDR3: TGTGCTAGTGGTTTGGCGGTATCGGGACAGAGAACCCTAGCGGGATACGAGCAGTACTTC. Protein: CASGLAVSGQRTLAGYEQYF.

This chain connects TRBV10-3 to TRBJ2-7, with 10 nucleotides matching TRBD1. The germline V gene has CDR1 ENHRY and CDR2 SYGVKD. The CDR3 spans 13 residues. With V trimmed by 7 bases and J by 5 bases, 5 bases remained unmatched. As DNA, the CDR3 is TGTGCCATCATGGGACAGGGGCTTCACGAGCAGTACTTC. The encoded protein is CAIMGQGLHEQYF.

The chain couples TRBV13 to TRBJ2-5; the match to TRBD2 covers 8 bases. The CDR3 totals 14 residues. The V segment lost 4 bases and the J segment 2 bases; nucleotides outside the gene matches: 3. Per germline, CDR1 PRHDT and CDR2 FYEKMQ (reference sequence). As DNA, the CDR3 is TGTGCCAGCAGCTCGGGACTAGAGCAAGAGACCCAGTACTTC. Translation gives CASSSGLEQETQYF.

This chain connects TRBV29-1 to TRBJ1-3; unclear D gene. The V gene's germline CDR1 is SQVTM and CDR2 ANQGSEA. The CDR3 is 16 residues long. Trimming left V 7 bases short and J 1 base short, with 20 bases between. CDR3 DNA: TGCAGCGCTTTGGTCTTGAGGGATCCTTCTGGAAACACCATATATTTT. As protein: CSALVLRDPSGNTIYF.

The chain recombines TRBV25-1 with TRBJ2-1; a weak D match, TRBD1 (6 bases). The CDR3 is 16 amino acids. Trimming took off 0 bases at V and 6 bases at J, with 15 bases between the two ends. CDR1 is MGHDK and CDR2 is SYGVNS in the germline V gene. The CDR3 region is CASSEYRQGLPNEQFF. The CDR3 DNA reads TGTGCCAGCAGTGAATATAGGCAGGGGCTCCCCAATGAGCAGTTCTTC.

This rearrangement joins TRBV27 to TRBJ2-5; TRBD2 matches 8 bases. CDR1 and CDR2 (germline): MNHEY, SMNVEV (reference sequence). The CDR3 spans 14 residues. Losses at the gene ends were 3 bases for V and 5 bases for J; bases not matched to a gene: 5. The CDR3 region has the DNA TGTGCCAGCAGTTTTGGGGCGGGGGGTGAGACCCAGTACTTC. It is translated as CASSFGAGGETQYF.

The V call is TRBV5-8, the J call TRBJ2-5; 7 nucleotides align to TRBD1. Germline CDR1 and CDR2: SGHTS and YDEGEE. V trimming: 3 bases; J trimming: 5 bases; junction bases outside the gene matches: 7. The CDR3 contains 14 residues. In DNA, the CDR3 is TGTGCCAGCAGCTCCCGACAGGGCGGCGAGACCCAGTACTTC. This gives the protein CASSSRQGGETQYF.

This clone was seen only once. V usage is TRBV4-2 and J usage is TRBJ2-1; 7 bases are a match to TRBD2. The CDR3 covers 17 residues. Germline CDR1 LGHNA, CDR2 YNFKEQ. With V trimmed by 3 bases and J by 3 bases, 11 bases remained unmatched. This CDR3 is CASSQSSSGINYNEQFF. The CDR3 DNA sequence: TGTGCCAGCAGCCAGTCATCTAGCGGTATCAACTACAATGAGCAGTTCTTC.

This chain joins TRBV28 and TRBJ2-4; 8 nucleotides agree with TRBD1. The ends lost 5 bases at V and 1 base at J; junction bases unmatched: 7. Per the germline V gene, CDR1 is MDHEN and CDR2 is SYDVKM. This CDR3 region has 16 residues. CDR3 sequence (DNA): TGTGCCAGCAGTGCCCGGACAGGGCTCGCCAAAAACATTCAGTACTTC. This encodes CASSARTGLAKNIQYF.

The rearrangement links TRBV6-5 to TRBJ2-5; 8 nucleotides match TRBD2. The J call may not be correct, given that the DNA end is closer to TRBJ2-7. This CDR3 has 15 residues. Germline V gene data show CDR1 as MNHEY and CDR2 as SVGAGI. The CDR3 sequence is CASSRNRGGFDEQYF. In DNA, the CDR3 is TGTGCCAGCAGCCGAAACCGGGGGGGATTTGACGAGCAGTACTTC.

This clone showed up just a few times. The chain uses TRBV19 and TRBJ2-2; TRBD1 matches 7 bases. Germline trimming cut 5 bases from V and 1 base from J; bases unmatched to any gene: 4. Germline CDR1 is LNHDA and CDR2 is SQIVND (reference sequence). The CDR3 is 15 residues long. The CDR3 region has the DNA TGTGCCAGTAGTCCGGGACAGATGAACACCGGGGAGCTGTTTTTT. It translates to CASSPGQMNTGELFF.

The chain has TRBV6-1 and TRBJ1-4, with TRBD1 as a possible D gene (5 bases). This CDR3 has 14 amino acids. Trimming removed 1 base from V and 8 bases from J, with 11 bases in between. Germline V gives CDR1 MNHNS, CDR2 SASEGT. The CDR3 DNA is TGTGCCAGCAGTGAAGGGGCAGGGAGGGAAAAACTGTTTTTT. Protein product: CASSEGAGREKLFF.

J is TRBJ2-3 and V is TRBV9, with TRBD1 identical over 8 bases. The CDR3 length is 15 residues. Unmatched junction bases numbered 4, after V lost 2 bases and J lost 2 bases. Germline V gene data show CDR1 as SGDLS and CDR2 as YYNGEE. The CDR3 bases are TGTGCCAGCAGCGTCGGACAGGGCTCCACAGATACGCAGTATTTT. This codes for CASSVGQGSTDTQYF.

The V and J genes are TRBV19 and TRBJ2-7, with TRBD1 matching 7 bases. Germline V gene sequence: CDR1 LNHDA, CDR2 SQIVND (reference sequence). V gave up 6 bases and J gave up 2 bases; unmatched junction bases: 10. This CDR3 comprises 15 residues. The CDR3 sequence: CASSPGQVKTYEQYF. The CDR3 coding sequence is TGTGCCAGTAGCCCCGGACAGGTTAAGACCTACGAGCAGTACTTC. The full variable domain, its missing parts supplied by reference TRBV19 and TRBJ2-7, is DGGITQSPKYLFRKEGQNVTLSCEQNLNHDAMYWYRQDPGQGLRLIYYSQIVNDFQKGDIAEGYSVSREKKESFPLTVTSAQKNPTAFYLCASSPGQVKTYEQYFGPGTRLTVT.

This chain connects TRBV19 to TRBJ1-1, with D hard to call. V lost 4 bases to trimming and J lost 5 bases, with 11 bases between them. The CDR3 runs 13 residues. Germline V gives CDR1 LNHDA, CDR2 SQIVND (reference sequence). The CDR3 sequence: CASSTGGSTEAFF. The CDR3 nucleotides read TGTGCCAGTAGTACGGGAGGGTCGACTGAAGCTTTCTTT.

This clone has just a few counts. CDR3: CASSAGQGSDEQYF. DNA of the CDR3: TGTGCCAGCAGTGCGGGACAGGGGTCAGACGAGCAGTACTTC. The rearrangement links TRBV5-4 to TRBJ2-7, with 10 bases lining up with TRBD1. This CDR3 region has 14 residues. Germline V gene data show CDR1 as SGHNT and CDR2 as YYREEE (reference sequence). V shed 5 bases and J 5 bases; nucleotides not matched to a gene: 7.

This chain links TRBV15 with TRBJ2-7; 12 bases fit TRBD2. Trimming at V came to 5 bases and at J to 7 bases, leaving 9 bases not matched to a gene. The CDR3 spans 15 residues. Germline V CDR1 and CDR2: LNHNV, YYDKDF (reference sequence). CDR3 residues: CATSSQTSGGREQYF. CDR3 in DNA: TGTGCCACCAGCTCCCAGACTAGCGGGGGTCGAGAGCAGTACTTC.

This clone was counted between two and nine times. This sequence joins TRBV2 and TRBJ1-1; D gene uncertain. The CDR3 loop spans 12 amino acids. CDR1 and CDR2 (germline): SNHLY, FYNNEI. V dropped 7 bases and J dropped 8 bases, with 14 bases sitting between them. The CDR3 here is CASNRAPPEAFF. DNA of the CDR3: TGTGCCAGCAATCGAGCCCCACCCGAAGCTTTCTTT.